This T cell receptor beta chain stems from a study of T cells after yellow fever vaccination. Background on the study: Fractions containing few cells were prepared with SMART-Seq v4 Ultra Low Input. Broader study findings: It was a weaker secondary response, yet one that peaked faster, at day 5 versus 15. Contaminating bulk clonotypes could be abundant in FACS-sorted repertoires.

The CDR3 runs 14 residues. Trimming shortened V by 8 bases and J by 2 bases, and 10 bases separated the two germline ends. Germline V CDR1 and CDR2: LGHNA, YSLEER. The authors made TCR cDNA by 5'RACE template switching, adding a universal primer site and UMIs. MiXCR, run by TCRdb on the 5' RACE reads, gives a single entry per CDR3 protein. This sample has some 350,000 distinct CDR3 sequences; about 4% occur once, and the top ten carry 20% to 30%. This clonotype has a handful of counts. Its target is not known. Here the sequenced sample was PBMCs, taken 5 days after the yellow fever booster vaccination. The chain carries TRBV4-3 and TRBJ2-6; no reliable D call. This receptor was identified in a man younger than 35 who received the YFV17D yellow fever vaccine. The CDR3 here is CASSGDPGANVLTF. The CDR3 DNA reads as TGCGCCAGCTCCGGAGACCCTGGGGCCAACGTCCTGACTTTC.